The 18 T cell receptor beta chains in this list originate from one sample, sequenced in a study of blood T cell repertoires in COVID-19. The method was immunoSEQ multiplex PCR; TCRdb's version includes in-frame clones alone and lacks a portion of them. The table records hundreds of thousands of clones, around four fifths of them present only once. Source material: peripheral blood. The receptors stem from a woman aged 70-85 years with active or convalescent COVID-19.

This chain uses TRBV18 with TRBJ1-1; D remains unclear. Trimming took 5 bases from V and 1 from J, leaving 11 bases between them. Looked up from germline, CDR1 is KGHSH and CDR2 is LQKENI. The CDR3 is 14 residues long. The CDR3 reads CASSVKAGNTEAFF. DNA of the CDR3: TGTGCCAGCTCAGTCAAAGCAGGGAACACTGAAGCTTTCTTT.

V is TRBV12-3 or TRBV12-4 and J is TRBJ2-3, with 10 bases matching TRBD2. The CDR3 is 13 residues long. V lost 5 bases and J lost 5; bases outside the gene matches: 1. CDR3 coding DNA: TGTGCCAGCAGTCCTAGCGGGGGAGATACGCAGTATTTT. Residues: CASSPSGGDTQYF.

This chain connects TRBV12-3 or TRBV12-4 to TRBJ2-1; D not resolved. The V end lost 3 bases, the J end lost 7 bases, and 7 bases lay between the germline ends. The CDR3 runs 12 residues. This CDR3 reads CASSFSTNEQFF. CDR3 bases: TGTGCCAGCAGTTTTAGCACGAATGAGCAGTTCTTC.

This clone came up once. The rearrangement joins TRBV18 to TRBJ2-5; 10 bases align to TRBD2. CDR3 length: 17 amino acids. Germline lookup yields CDR1 KGHSH and CDR2 LQKENI. V shed 5 bases, J shed 4 bases, and the junction held 13 bases outside the gene matches. CDR3 loop: CASSVYASGSVAETQYF. Here the CDR3 DNA reads TGTGCCAGCTCAGTCTACGCTAGCGGGAGTGTGGCAGAGACCCAGTACTTC.

This clone was recorded a few times. The J gene is TRBJ2-2, the V gene TRBV11-3; 10 bases match TRBD2. The ends lost 5 bases at V and 3 bases at J; junction bases unmatched: 15. This CDR3 is 19 amino acids long. Germline CDR1 is SGHNT and CDR2 is YENEEA. The CDR3 DNA reads TGTGCCAGCAGCCATCGGAGGTCTAGCGGGAGAGGTGACACCGGGGAGCTGTTTTTT. This codes for CASSHRRSSGRGDTGELFF.

This chain connects TRBV10-3 to TRBJ2-3; 7 bases match TRBD2. This CDR3 region has 14 residues. V was pared by 5 bases and J by 0 bases, with 2 bases of the junction left unmatched. Germline values: CDR1 ENHRY, CDR2 SYGVKD. The CDR3 spells CAISSGTSTDTQYF. In DNA, the CDR3 is TGTGCCATCAGTAGCGGGACTAGCACAGATACGCAGTATTTT.

V gene TRBV5-1 combines with J gene TRBJ1-4; possible D gene TRBD1, 6 bases. The CDR3 loop spans 14 amino acids. Per the germline V gene, CDR1 is SGHRS and CDR2 is YFSETQ. V dropped 1 base and J dropped 8 bases, with 12 bases sitting between them. CDR3 bases: TGCGCCAGCAGCTTGTCAGGGGCCGGAGAAAAACTGTTTTTT. This codes for CASSLSGAGEKLFF.

The J gene is TRBJ1-5, the V gene TRBV12-3 or TRBV12-4; TRBD1 is a possible D gene (6 bases). This CDR3 is 13 amino acids long. The ends were cut back, 7 bases at V and 5 bases at J, with 12 bases in the middle. The chain's CDR3 is CASTPGQYQPQHF. For the CDR3, the DNA is TGTGCCAGCACCCCAGGACAGTATCAGCCCCAGCATTTT.

This clone turned up a few times. This chain links TRBV5-8 with TRBJ1-4; TRBD1 agrees at 7 bases. After removal of 0 bases from V and 8 bases from J, the junction contained 4 bases not matched to a gene. Germline V gene data show CDR1 as SGHTS and CDR2 as YDEGEE. The CDR3 extends over 14 amino acids. The CDR3 DNA follows: TGTGCCAGCAGCTTGGCAGGGGGATGGGAAAAACTGTTTTTT. Encoded protein: CASSLAGGWEKLFF.

The chain joins TRBV14 to TRBJ1-4; D unclear. Trimming cost V 0 bases and J 8 bases, with 31 bases left between them. Germline CDR1 and CDR2: SGHDN and FVKESK. CDR3 size: 21 residues. The CDR3 is CASSQDQIRASAGIWGEKLFF. The CDR3 DNA reads TGTGCCAGCAGCCAAGATCAAATTCGGGCCTCGGCCGGGATCTGGGGAGAAAAACTGTTTTTT.

The rearrangement uses TRBV24-1 and TRBJ1-6; D is perhaps TRBD1 (5 bases). Germline V lookup: CDR1 KGHDR, CDR2 SFDVKD. Trimming stripped 7 bases from V and 5 bases from J, with 11 bases between. The CDR3 spans 14 residues. The CDR3 loop is CATSQGIDNSPLHF. In DNA, the CDR3 is TGTGCCACCAGCCAGGGTATTGATAATTCACCCCTCCACTTT.

The chain couples TRBV7-8 to TRBJ1-5; TRBD1 aligns across 10 bases. CDR3 size: 18 residues. Germline V CDR1 and CDR2: SGHVS, FQNEAQ. V shed 0 bases, J shed 4 bases, and the junction held 9 bases outside the gene matches. The CDR3 region is CASSLATRQGAGNQPQHF. In DNA form, the CDR3 reads TGTGCCAGCAGCTTAGCGACCAGACAGGGGGCCGGAAATCAGCCCCAGCATTTT. Using reference TRBV7-8 and TRBJ1-5 for the parts outside the CDR3, the full variable domain is GAGVSQSPRYKVAKRGQDVALRCDPISGHVSLFWYQQALGQGPEFLTYFQNEAQLDKSGLPSDRFFAERPEGSVSTLKIQRTQQEDSAVYLCASSLATRQGAGNQPQHFGDGTRLSIL.

This chain joins TRBV3-1 (or the pseudogene TRBV3-2) and TRBJ2-2, with 9 bases fitting TRBD1. Germline CDR1 and CDR2: LGHDT and YNNKEL (reference sequence). The CDR3 covers 13 residues. V shed 6 bases and J 7 bases; nucleotides not matched to a gene: 3. The CDR3 region is CASRQGAGGELFF. DNA of the CDR3: TGTGCCAGCAGACAGGGGGCCGGCGGGGAGCTGTTTTTT.

This clone was found a few times. V and J are TRBV7-9 and TRBJ2-1; 11 positions agree with TRBD2. This CDR3 comprises 13 residues. Germline assignment: CDR1 SEHNR and CDR2 FQNEAQ (reference sequence). V shed 5 bases, J shed 8 bases, and the junction held 2 bases outside the gene matches. CDR3: CASSVSGRDEQFF. The CDR3 DNA reads as TGTGCCAGCAGCGTTAGCGGGAGGGATGAGCAGTTCTTC.

The V and J genes are TRBV21-1 and TRBJ2-7; the table gives TRBD1 as D, unverified against the DNA. TRBV21-1 is classified as a pseudogene. CDR3 size: 11 residues. CDR3 protein: CASSNRGEQYF. CDR3 nucleotide sequence: TGTGCCAGCAGCAACAGGGGCGAGCAGTACTTC.

This chain connects TRBV5-1 to TRBJ2-7; 12 positions match TRBD2. Germline V gene sequence: CDR1 SGHRS, CDR2 YFSETQ. The V segment lost 0 bases and the J segment 1 base; nucleotides outside the gene matches: 8. There are 18 residues in the CDR3. CDR3 coding DNA: TGCGCCAGCAGCTTGGGACTAGCGGGGGCGCCGGATTCCTACGAGCAGTACTTC. Protein sequence: CASSLGLAGAPDSYEQYF. Together with reference TRBV5-1 and TRBJ2-7, the CDR3 gives the full variable domain: KAGVTQTPRYLIKTRGQQVTLSCSPISGHRSVSWYQQTPGQGLQFLFEYFSETQRNKGNFPGRFSGRQFSNSRSEMNVSTLELGDSALYLCASSLGLAGAPDSYEQYFGPGTRLTVT.

This clone was counted between two and nine times. The rearrangement uses TRBV5-1 and TRBJ2-7; TRBD1 aligns across 7 bases. The CDR3 is 15 amino acids. In germline, CDR1 is SGHRS, CDR2 YFSETQ. Trimming took 4 bases from V and 4 from J; bases not matched to a gene: 11. CDR3: CASSGGQLPHYEQYF. The CDR3 DNA is TGCGCCAGCAGCGGGGGACAGCTCCCCCATTACGAGCAGTACTTC.

The chain is built from TRBV28 and TRBJ1-4; no reliable D call. Per the germline V gene, CDR1 is MDHEN and CDR2 is SYDVKM. Trimming cost V 10 bases and J 6 bases, with 6 bases left between them. The CDR3 runs to 10 residues. The CDR3, as DNA: TGTGCCACCCTCTATGAAAAACTGTTTTTT. It codes for CATLYEKLFF.